This T cell receptor (beta chain) was sequenced during a study of blood T cells in healthy people across ages (dated by TCRdb to between 2014 and 2017). Some background on the complete study: In model experiments, roughly one uniquely barcoded TCR beta cDNA molecule per two T cells was captured by template switching. To track age-related changes in TCR beta repertoire diversity, the study relied on deep sequencing normalized with unique cDNA molecular identifiers. The donors were divided into four age groups: young (average around 15 years), middle-aged (approximately 42), aged (62) and long-lived (82). To avoid experimental bias, donors of different ages were distributed randomly across sequencing lanes. The study analyzed two additional independent replicas of 1 million unique cDNA reads from the same blood draw for two donors, one aged 18 to 30 and one aged 80 or older. Results and caveats for the whole study, not just this receptor: As age increased, observed TCR beta diversity per million T cells dropped in a roughly linear way, and a significant reduction was already evident by age 40. Estimates of total diversity based on one million sequenced T cells were regarded as lower bounds and as underestimates. Conclusive comparison of naive and antigen-experienced compartments was prevented by the profiling of bulk unsorted PBMCs. Because the CMV infection status of the donors was unknown, age-related changes in expanded clonotypes may potentially have been confounded. There was a strong correlation between observed TCR beta diversity and the percentage of naive T cells measured by flow cytometry. Compared with the aged group, more naive CD4+ T cells, fewer expanded clones and increased TCR diversity were shown by the long-lived group, suggesting age selection.

Systemically healthy Caucasian individuals from Russia, 39 in total and aged roughly 6 to 100 years, were included as donors. Approximately 9.3 milliliters of peripheral blood were drawn from each donor into EDTA-treated Vacutainer tubes. Ficoll-Paque density-gradient centrifugation was used to isolate PBMCs, with at least 6.5 million per sample. Trizol reagent was used to extract total RNA from PBMCs, with at least 6 micrograms per sample. Naive CD45RAhigh/CD27high T cell percentages were measured by flow cytometry on a PBMC aliquot from every donor. Libraries came from 5' RACE. Instrument used: Illumina HiSeq 2500. A second about 7 to 12 cycle PCR used a sample-barcoded 5' primer and a J-beta primer mix. Each TCR beta cDNA molecule received a unique molecular identifier from a template-switch 5' adaptor carrying 12 random nucleotides. Each sample yielded at least 3 million CDR3-containing paired-end reads. The Mint cDNA synthesis kit, primed by a TRBC-specific oligonucleotide, was used to synthesize first-strand cDNA from all RNA. All cDNA was treated with uracil-DNA glycosylase and then went through a first 18-cycle PCR with the universal primers M1SS and BC2_uni_R. Turning to the authors' computational methods: Each sample was normalized by randomly selecting 1 million high-quality reads, each carrying a distinct molecular identifier. Reads sharing molecular identifiers were discarded rather than binned into consensus sequences. MiTCR, with a Q25 quality threshold and the strictest error-elimination algorithm, was used for CDR3 identification, clonotype clustering and error correction. A nonparametric unseen species model with Euler transformation was used to estimate lower-bound total TCR beta diversity. The public reads were run again by TCRdb, first through fastp at Q25 and then through MiXCR, and only productive beta chains were kept. Rows are combined by CDR3 protein, so each entry shows the most common genes and DNA. TCRdb's processing, not the authors', yielded these V and J calls. The sample yields hundreds of thousands of distinct CDR3 sequences; roughly 41% were counted once. The ten top clones hold about 32% of the sample.

Its CDR3 holds 14 amino acids, cysteine through phenylalanine. Only the CDR3 DNA stays, 42 bases, in frame from base 1. Via the germline V gene (reference sequence), CDR1 is MNHEY and CDR2 SMNVEV. Cut back by 5 bases and 5 bases, the V and J ends lie 12 bases apart. This clonotype has just one count. Its antigen is not yet known. Base quality data are lacking; no much larger clone is found one base away. A solitary read yields weak support. The receptor was derived from a man aged 80 or over in good health. Source material: blood. The chain is encoded by TRBV27 joined to TRBJ2-2; no D gene can be assigned with confidence. The CDR3 is CASSQVRFTGELFF. The nucleotides read TGTGCCAGCAGTCAGGTCAGGTTTACCGGGGAGCTGTTTTTT.